This T cell receptor (beta chain) was documented in a study of blood T cell repertoires in COVID-19 (dated by TCRdb to about 2020). In the study overall: Collaborator samples came from the United States, Italy and Spain and covered acute and convalescent phases of COVID-19. The prospective study material was composed of cDNA or gDNA derived from T cells, B-cell-depleted T cells, or PBMCs. The dataset comprised deeply sampled blood TCRbeta repertoires from subjects exposed to, actively infected with, or recovered from COVID-19. The repertoires were released in a freely available public database intended as a resource for research on the immune response to SARS-CoV-2. Samples came from the ongoing ImmuneRACE study (first 160 participants) plus 1,254 subjects from 6 global collaborators. Sample metadata almost always included a de-identified subject ID, COVID-19 status, age in years and sex. Where available, HLA class I and class II types were taken from metadata supplied by the sample provider and were not determined by assay-based typing. Paper-wide results and their limitations: The amount of clinical and demographic metadata varied by source and participant and was provided uncurated.

TCRbeta CDR3 regions were amplified from genomic DNA by means of the immunoSEQ Assay, a bias-controlled multiplex PCR. Processing in the source paper ran as follows. The number of nucleated cells in each sample was estimated from the amplification of reference gene primers within the assay. Sequence reads were collapsed and filtered to measure the absolute abundance of every unique TCRbeta CDR3 rearrangement. For each sample, productive Simpson clonality was calculated by taking the square root of Simpson's diversity index across productive rearrangements. This immuneACCESS table, as held by TCRdb, lists in-frame sequences with V and J called but not all clones. Of the missing ones, under half trace to an unresolved V gene in checked studies; the others have no known cause. Clone size and the V and J calls come from that table; the DNA yielded D and trimming. The sample data list 220,000 or so clones, and under 90% of these were observed just once. Around 20% of the sample is taken by the ten largest.

The CDR3 covers 14 residues, taking in both the cysteine and the phenylalanine. This entry keeps only the CDR3 DNA: 42 bases, framed from base 1. V and J lose 0 bases and 8 bases, and a span of 10 bases separates them. Sequences KGHSH (CDR1) and LQKENI (CDR2) are obtained from the germline V gene. Collaborating institutions collected whole blood in K2EDTA tubes following their own protocols. For TCRbeta analysis, collaborators shipped samples as frozen whole blood, isolated PBMCs, or DNA extracted from either of those sample types. A few counts support this clone. The antigen it binds to is not known. Base qualities are not at hand, and no much larger clone is one base apart.

The sequence is built from TRBV18 and TRBJ1-4; the D gene is perhaps TRBD1, on 5 matching bases. This receptor was taken from a man under 40 with active or convalescent COVID-19. What was sequenced was peripheral blood. The DNA reads TGTGCCAGCTCACCACCGGCAGGGATCGAAAAACTGTTTTTT. This yields the protein CASSPPAGIEKLFF.